One sample yielded the 8 T cell receptor beta chains listed below, sequenced in a study of cytomegalovirus exposure and HLA in healthy donors. The PCR used 60 Vbeta and 13 Jbeta primers. The table came from immunoSEQ multiplex PCR; TCRdb's copy has only in-frame clones and leaves some out. The table lists about 80,000 clones, around 62% of them singletons. The sample comprised PBMCs. All receptors come from a male donor in good health and CMV-seropositive.

This clone was recorded a few times. The V call is TRBV28, the J call TRBJ1-1; D unclear. The CDR3 spans 14 residues. Trimming took 6 bases from V and 8 from J, leaving 19 bases between them. The germline gives CDR1 MDHEN, CDR2 SYDVKM. The CDR3 DNA follows: TGTGCCAGCAGCATTTCAGGCGAGGGCGGAGAAGCTTTCTTT. It specifies CASSISGEGGEAFF.

This clone was seen a single time. J is TRBJ1-4 and V is TRBV21-1; TRBD1, the D gene given by the table, was not confirmed from the DNA. TRBV21-1 is a known pseudogene. CDR3 size: 17 residues. This CDR3 reads CASSKYRGNHRGEKLFF. The CDR3 nucleotides are TGTGCCAGCAGCAAATATAGGGGAAACCACAGAGGCGAAAAACTGTTTTTT.

The chain joins TRBV28 to TRBJ1-1; D ambiguous. V gave up 7 bases and J gave up 8 bases, with 17 bases separating them. The length of the CDR3 is 13 residues. CDR1 MDHEN and CDR2 SYDVKM come from the germline V gene. Here the CDR3 DNA reads TGTGCCAGCATAGAACGGGTGACGAGGGAAGCTTTCTTT. This translates into CASIERVTREAFF.

The chain uses TRBV28 and TRBJ2-7, with TRBD1 matching 10 bases. Unmatched junction bases numbered 4, after V lost 3 bases and J lost 2 bases. The CDR3 is 15 residues long. Germline values: CDR1 MDHEN, CDR2 SYDVKM. The CDR3: CASSLVGQGPYEQYF. As DNA, the CDR3 is TGTGCCAGCAGTTTGGTGGGACAGGGGCCCTACGAGCAGTACTTC.

This clone was counted once. The J gene is TRBJ2-1, the V gene TRBV27; TRBD1 aligns across 9 bases. The CDR3 length is 15 residues. The V segment lost 4 bases and the J segment 3 bases; nucleotides outside the gene matches: 4. The germline gives CDR1 MNHEY, CDR2 SMNVEV (reference sequence). CDR3 amino acids: CASSSGQGIYNEQFF. The CDR3 DNA is TGTGCCAGCAGTTCGGGACAGGGTATCTACAATGAGCAGTTCTTC.

The chain is built from TRBV5-6 and TRBJ1-6; TRBD1 aligns across 8 bases. The CDR3 is 14 amino acids. Germline CDR1 and CDR2: SGHDT and YYEEEE. V was clipped by 10 bases and J by 5 bases; unmatched bases: 8. The CDR3 DNA sequence: TGTGCCTCGCGGACAGGGACCAATAATTCACCCCTCCACTTT. Translating it yields CASRTGTNNSPLHF.

The J gene is TRBJ1-1, the V gene TRBV19, with D possibly being TRBD1 (6 bases). Germline loops: CDR1 LNHDA, CDR2 SQIVND (reference sequence). Trimming removed 5 bases from V and 1 base from J, with 11 bases in between. CDR3 length: 14 amino acids. The DNA of the CDR3 is TGTGCCAGTAGTGGCGACAGGAGGAACACTGAAGCTTTCTTT. This gives the protein CASSGDRRNTEAFF. The full variable domain, its missing parts supplied by reference TRBV19 and TRBJ1-1, is DGGITQSPKYLFRKEGQNVTLSCEQNLNHDAMYWYRQDPGQGLRLIYYSQIVNDFQKGDIAEGYSVSREKKESFPLTVTSAQKNPTAFYLCASSGDRRNTEAFFGQGTRLTVV.

Here the CDR3 reads CASRGDRSTGELFF. CDR3 nucleotides: TGTGCCAGCAGGGGGGACAGGAGCACCGGGGAGCTGTTTTTT. The rearrangement joins TRBV6-5 to TRBJ2-2; 8 positions match TRBD1. Trimming at V came to 6 bases and at J to 4 bases, leaving 4 bases not matched to a gene. The CDR3 has 14 residues. Germline V gives CDR1 MNHEY, CDR2 SVGAGI.